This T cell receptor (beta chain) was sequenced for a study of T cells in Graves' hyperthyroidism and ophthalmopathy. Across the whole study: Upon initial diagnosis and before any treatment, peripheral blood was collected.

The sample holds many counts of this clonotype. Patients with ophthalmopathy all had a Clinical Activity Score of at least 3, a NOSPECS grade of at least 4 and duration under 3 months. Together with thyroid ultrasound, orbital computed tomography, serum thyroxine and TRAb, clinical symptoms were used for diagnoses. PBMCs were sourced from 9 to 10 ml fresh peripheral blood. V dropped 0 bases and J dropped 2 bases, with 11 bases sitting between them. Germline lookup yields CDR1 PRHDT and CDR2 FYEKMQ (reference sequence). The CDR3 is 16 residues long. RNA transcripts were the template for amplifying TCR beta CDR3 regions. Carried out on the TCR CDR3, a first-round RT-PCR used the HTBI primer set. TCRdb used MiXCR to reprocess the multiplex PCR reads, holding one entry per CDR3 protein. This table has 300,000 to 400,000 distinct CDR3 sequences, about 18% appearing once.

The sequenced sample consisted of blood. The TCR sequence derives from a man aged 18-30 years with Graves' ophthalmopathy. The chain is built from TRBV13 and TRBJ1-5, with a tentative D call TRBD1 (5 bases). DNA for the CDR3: TGTGCCAGCAGCTTAGGGGGGCCTCGGGGCAATCAGCCCCAGCATTTT. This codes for CASSLGGPRGNQPQHF.